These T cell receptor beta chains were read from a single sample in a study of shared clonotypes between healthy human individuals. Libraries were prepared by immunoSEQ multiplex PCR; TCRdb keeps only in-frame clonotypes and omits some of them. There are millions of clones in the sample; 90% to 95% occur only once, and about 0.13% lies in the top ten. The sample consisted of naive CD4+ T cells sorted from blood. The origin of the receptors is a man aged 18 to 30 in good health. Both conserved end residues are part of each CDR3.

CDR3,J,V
CASSVWLAGTDTQYF,TRBJ2-3,TRBV5-5
CAIVSGRTGELFF,TRBJ2-2,TRBV10-3
CASSALAGSSYNEQFF,TRBJ2-1,TRBV5-1
CASSGPSSYNSPLHF,TRBJ1-6,TRBV9
CASSKGLTGAYEQYF,TRBJ2-7,TRBV7-2
CASSLDGTRRQETQYF,TRBJ2-5,TRBV7-2
CSVAERTSTYEQYF,TRBJ2-7,TRBV29-1
CASSQGQGLGQGNQPQHF,TRBJ1-5,TRBV4-2
CASSNLAGSYEQYF,TRBJ2-7,TRBV5-8
CASSRILSTDTQYF,TRBJ2-3,TRBV4-1
CASSLWVGTGAGKLAKNIQYF,TRBJ2-4,TRBV28
CANTVPRGSNEQFF,TRBJ2-1,TRBV28
CASSQDIGEQYF,TRBJ2-7,TRBV14
CASSPGGTGVIHYGYTF,TRBJ1-2,TRBV21-1
CASTSPTAFPTQYF,TRBJ2-5,TRBV11-2
CAISEFSGTPNTEAFF,TRBJ1-1,TRBV10-3
CASSRTGGGDTQYF,TRBJ2-3,TRBV7-9
CASSLGGRETSPLHF,TRBJ1-6,TRBV27
CASSFGALSTEAFF,TRBJ1-1,TRBV2
CASSLTRGSETQYF,TRBJ2-5,TRBV2
CASSSGFVETQYF,TRBJ2-5,TRBV28
CASSQGRQGINEQFF,TRBJ2-1,TRBV7-2
CASSKGLAVTYNEQFF,TRBJ2-1,TRBV10-1
CASRGREGTLLDEQYF,TRBJ2-7,TRBV21-1
CATSRGGSKTYEQYF,TRBJ2-7,TRBV19
CASSLTGQGFNSPLHF,TRBJ1-6,TRBV28
CASSLSQGTSNQPQHF,TRBJ1-5,TRBV27
CASLVSGNQPQHF,TRBJ1-5,TRBV28
CASSSQANTEAFF,TRBJ1-1,TRBV7-3
CSVAGTTERRSSYEQYF,-,TRBV29-1
CASRTESNQPQHF,TRBJ1-5,TRBV19
CASSLVQLGRTEAFF,TRBJ1-1,TRBV5-6
CASSPTVPSGKGQPQHF,TRBJ1-5,TRBV18
CASSPWAWAGTYGGNTIYF,TRBJ1-3,TRBV11-2
CASSFQVNTGELFF,TRBJ2-2,TRBV27
CASTDTSYEQYF,TRBJ2-7,TRBV5-1
CASSSSQGRAFF,TRBJ1-1,TRBV7-9
CASSLVEGAKETQYF,TRBJ2-5,TRBV5-1
CASSLEGHLTDTQYF,TRBJ2-3,TRBV7-3
CASSLLGQSGSPLHF,TRBJ1-6,TRBV7-2
CAWRQVTGGAGELFF,TRBJ2-2,TRBV30
CASSFGIGDIAFF,TRBJ1-1,TRBV7-2
CASRAGLPVDQPQHF,TRBJ1-5,TRBV6-6
CASSSAGTTAYEQYF,TRBJ2-7,TRBV6-5
CASSQDAREDSPLHF,TRBJ1-6,TRBV4-2
CASSAAGIQETQYF,TRBJ2-5,TRBV9
CAIREDRTDGYTF,TRBJ1-2,TRBV10-3